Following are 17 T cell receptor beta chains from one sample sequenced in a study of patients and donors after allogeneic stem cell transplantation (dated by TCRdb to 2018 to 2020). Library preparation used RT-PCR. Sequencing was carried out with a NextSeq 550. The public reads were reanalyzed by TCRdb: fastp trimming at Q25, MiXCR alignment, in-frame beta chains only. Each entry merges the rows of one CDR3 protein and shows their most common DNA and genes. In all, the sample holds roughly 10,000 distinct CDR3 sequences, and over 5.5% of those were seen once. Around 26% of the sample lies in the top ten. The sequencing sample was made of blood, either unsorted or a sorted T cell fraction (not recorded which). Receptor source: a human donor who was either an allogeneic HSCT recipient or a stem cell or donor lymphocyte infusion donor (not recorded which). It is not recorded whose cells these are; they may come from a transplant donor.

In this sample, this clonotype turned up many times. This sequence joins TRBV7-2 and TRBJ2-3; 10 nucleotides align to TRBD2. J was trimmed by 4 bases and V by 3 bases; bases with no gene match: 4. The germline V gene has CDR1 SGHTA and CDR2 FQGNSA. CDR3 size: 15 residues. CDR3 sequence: CASSFLAGVADTQYF. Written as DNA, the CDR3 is TGTGCCAGCAGCTTTCTAGCGGGAGTGGCAGATACGCAGTATTTT. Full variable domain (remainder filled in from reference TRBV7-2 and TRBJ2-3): GAGVSQSPSNKVTEKGKDVELRCDPISGHTALYWYRQSLGQGLEFLIYFQGNSAPDKSGLPSDRFSAERTGGSVSTLTIQRTQQEDSAVYLCASSFLAGVADTQYFGPGTRLTVL.

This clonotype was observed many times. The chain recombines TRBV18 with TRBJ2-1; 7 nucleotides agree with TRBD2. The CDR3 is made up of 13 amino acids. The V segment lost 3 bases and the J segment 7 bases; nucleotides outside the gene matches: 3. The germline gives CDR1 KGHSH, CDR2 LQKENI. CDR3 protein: CASSPLGLNEQFF. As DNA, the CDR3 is TGTGCCAGCTCACCTTTGGGACTAAATGAGCAGTTCTTC.

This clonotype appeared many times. CDR3 bases: TGTGCCAGCAGCGTTGGGGCGTTGGGTTCACCCCTCCACTTT. Its protein is CASSVGALGSPLHF. V gene TRBV9 combines with J gene TRBJ1-6, with D tentatively TRBD1 (5 bases). The CDR3 is 14 residues long. Trimming left V 2 bases short and J 9 bases short, with 12 bases between. Germline CDR1 SGDLS, CDR2 YYNGEE.

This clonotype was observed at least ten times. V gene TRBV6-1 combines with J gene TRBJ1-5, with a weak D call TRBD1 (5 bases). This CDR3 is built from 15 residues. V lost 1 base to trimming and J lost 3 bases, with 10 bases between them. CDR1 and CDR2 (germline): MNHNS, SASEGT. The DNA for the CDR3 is TGTGCCAGCAGTGAAGTGGGGGGATACAATCAGCCCCAGCATTTT. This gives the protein CASSEVGGYNQPQHF.

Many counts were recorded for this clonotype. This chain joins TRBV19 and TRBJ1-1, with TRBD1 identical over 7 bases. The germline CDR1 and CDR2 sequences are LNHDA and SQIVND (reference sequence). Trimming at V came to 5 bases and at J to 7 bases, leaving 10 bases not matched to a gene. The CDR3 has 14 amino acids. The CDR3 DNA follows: TGTGCCAGTAGTGTGTCGGACAGGCCCGGTGAAGCTTTCTTT. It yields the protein CASSVSDRPGEAFF. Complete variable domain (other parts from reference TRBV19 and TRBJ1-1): DGGITQSPKYLFRKEGQNVTLSCEQNLNHDAMYWYRQDPGQGLRLIYYSQIVNDFQKGDIAEGYSVSREKKESFPLTVTSAQKNPTAFYLCASSVSDRPGEAFFGQGTRLTVV.

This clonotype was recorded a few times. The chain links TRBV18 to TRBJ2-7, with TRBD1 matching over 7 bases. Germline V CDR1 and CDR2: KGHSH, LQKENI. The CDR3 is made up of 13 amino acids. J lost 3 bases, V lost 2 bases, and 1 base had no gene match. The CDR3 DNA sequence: TGTGCCAGCTCACCAGGGGACAGCTACGAGCAGTACTTC. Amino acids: CASSPGDSYEQYF.

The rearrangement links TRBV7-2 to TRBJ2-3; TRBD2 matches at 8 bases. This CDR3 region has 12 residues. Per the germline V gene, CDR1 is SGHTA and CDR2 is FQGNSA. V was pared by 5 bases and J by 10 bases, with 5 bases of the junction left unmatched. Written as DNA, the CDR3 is TGTGCCAGCAGCGCCACTAGCGGACCGCAGTATTTT. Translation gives CASSATSGPQYF. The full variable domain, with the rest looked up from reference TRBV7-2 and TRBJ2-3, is GAGVSQSPSNKVTEKGKDVELRCDPISGHTALYWYRQSLGQGLEFLIYFQGNSAPDKSGLPSDRFSAERTGGSVSTLTIQRTQQEDSAVYLCASSATSGPQYFGPGTRLTVL.

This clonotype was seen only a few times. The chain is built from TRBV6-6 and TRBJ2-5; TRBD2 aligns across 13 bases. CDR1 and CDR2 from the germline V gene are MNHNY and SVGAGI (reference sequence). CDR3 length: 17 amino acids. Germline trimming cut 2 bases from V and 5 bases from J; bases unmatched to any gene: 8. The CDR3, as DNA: TGTGCCAGCAGTTACGGTCGGACTAGCGGGAGAACTGAGACCCAGTACTTC. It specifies CASSYGRTSGRTETQYF.

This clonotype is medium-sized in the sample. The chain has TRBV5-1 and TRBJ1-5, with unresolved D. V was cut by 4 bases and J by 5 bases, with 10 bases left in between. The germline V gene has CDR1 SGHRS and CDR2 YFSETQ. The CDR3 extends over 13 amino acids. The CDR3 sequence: CASSLSRDQPQHF. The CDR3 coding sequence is TGCGCCAGCAGCCTTAGTAGGGATCAGCCCCAGCATTTT.

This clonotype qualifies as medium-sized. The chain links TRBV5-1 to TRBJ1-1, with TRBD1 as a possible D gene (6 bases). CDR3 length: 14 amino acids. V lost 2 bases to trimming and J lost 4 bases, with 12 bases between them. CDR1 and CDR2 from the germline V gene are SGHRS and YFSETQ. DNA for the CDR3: TGCGCCAGCAGCTTTCGGGGGCCGAGCACTGAAGCTTTCTTT. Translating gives CASSFRGPSTEAFF.

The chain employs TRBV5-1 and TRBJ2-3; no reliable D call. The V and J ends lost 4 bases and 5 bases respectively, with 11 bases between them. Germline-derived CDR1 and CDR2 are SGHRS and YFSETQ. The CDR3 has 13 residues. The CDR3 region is CASSPQIKDTQYF. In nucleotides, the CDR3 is TGCGCCAGCAGCCCCCAAATAAAAGATACGCAGTATTTT.

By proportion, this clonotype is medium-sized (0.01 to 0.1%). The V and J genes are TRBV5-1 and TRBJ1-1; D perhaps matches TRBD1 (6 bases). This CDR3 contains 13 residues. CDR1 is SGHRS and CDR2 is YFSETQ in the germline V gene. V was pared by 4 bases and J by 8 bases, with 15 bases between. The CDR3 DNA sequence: TGCGCCAGCAGCCCCCCGACAGGTACCGAAGCTTTCTTT. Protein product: CASSPPTGTEAFF.

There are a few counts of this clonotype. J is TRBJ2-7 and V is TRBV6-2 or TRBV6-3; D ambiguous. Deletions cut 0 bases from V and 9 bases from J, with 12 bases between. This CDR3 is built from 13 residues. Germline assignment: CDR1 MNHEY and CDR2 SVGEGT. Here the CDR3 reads CASSYSTASGQYF. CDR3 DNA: TGTGCCAGCAGTTACTCGACGGCAAGTGGGCAGTACTTC.

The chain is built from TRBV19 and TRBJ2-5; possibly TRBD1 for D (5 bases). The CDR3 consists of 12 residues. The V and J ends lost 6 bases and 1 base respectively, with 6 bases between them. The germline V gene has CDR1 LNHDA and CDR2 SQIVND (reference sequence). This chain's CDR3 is CASRGVQETQYF. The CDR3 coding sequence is TGTGCCAGTAGAGGGGTCCAAGAGACCCAGTACTTC.

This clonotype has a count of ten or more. CDR3 DNA sequence: TGTGCCAGCAGTTTGGGGCAGTCCCAGCATTTT. Its protein is CASSLGQSQHF. The J gene is TRBJ1-5, the V gene TRBV12-3 or TRBV12-4; D perhaps matches TRBD1 (5 bases). The CDR3 length is 11 residues. Trimming shortened V by 3 bases and J by 11 bases, and 8 bases separated the two germline ends.

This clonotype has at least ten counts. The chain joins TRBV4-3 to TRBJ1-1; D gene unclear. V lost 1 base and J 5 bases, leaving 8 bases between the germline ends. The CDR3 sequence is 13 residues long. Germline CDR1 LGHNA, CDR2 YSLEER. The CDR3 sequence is CASSQVVRTEAFF. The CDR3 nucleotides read TGCGCCAGCAGCCAAGTTGTGAGAACTGAAGCTTTCTTT.

The DNA for the CDR3 is TGCAGTGCTAGAACGCTAGCGTACACCGGGGAGCTGTTTTTT. Protein: CSARTLAYTGELFF. The V call is TRBV20-1, the J call TRBJ2-2; tentative D call: TRBD2 (6 bases). Germline V gene lookup returns CDR1 DFQATT and CDR2 SNEGSKA (reference sequence). Between the trimmed V and J ends, which lost 2 bases and 3 bases, there was a span of 10 bases. The CDR3 is 14 residues long.